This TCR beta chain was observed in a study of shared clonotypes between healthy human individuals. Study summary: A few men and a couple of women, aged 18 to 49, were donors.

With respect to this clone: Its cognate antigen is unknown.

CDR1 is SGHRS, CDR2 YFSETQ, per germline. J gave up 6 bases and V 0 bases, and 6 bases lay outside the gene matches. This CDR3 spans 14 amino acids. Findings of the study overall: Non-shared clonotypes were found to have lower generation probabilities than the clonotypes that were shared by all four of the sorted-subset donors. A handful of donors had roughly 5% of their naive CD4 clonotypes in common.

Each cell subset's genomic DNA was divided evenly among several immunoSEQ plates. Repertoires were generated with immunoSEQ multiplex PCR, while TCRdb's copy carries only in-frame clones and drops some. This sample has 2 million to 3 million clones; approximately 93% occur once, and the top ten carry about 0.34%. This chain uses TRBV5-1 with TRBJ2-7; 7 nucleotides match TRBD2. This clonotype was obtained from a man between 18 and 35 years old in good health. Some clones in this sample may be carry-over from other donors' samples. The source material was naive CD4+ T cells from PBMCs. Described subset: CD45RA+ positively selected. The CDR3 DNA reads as TGCGCCAGCAGCTTGGCGGGGGGTCGGCTCGAGCAGTACTTC. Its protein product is CASSLAGGRLEQYF.